These 14 T cell receptor beta chains were all obtained from the same sample, sequenced in a study of identical twins. TCRdb ran MiXCR on the 5' RACE reads and lists one entry per CDR3 protein. The table has hundreds of thousands of distinct CDR3 sequences, roughly an eighth seen once; the top ten hold 6% to 9%. The sample also formed part of further work on yellow fever vaccine responses in identical twins.

Sample: CD8+ T cells sorted from blood. These receptors all stem from a woman aged 18-30 years in good health.

The chain uses TRBV27 and TRBJ2-3; D possibly matches TRBD1 or TRBD2 (6 bases each). Germline CDR1 MNHEY, CDR2 SMNVEV (reference sequence). This CDR3 has 16 amino acids. Trimming removed 7 bases at V and 3 bases at J, with 20 bases between. The DNA of the CDR3 is TGTGCCAGCACCCACCTGAGGGGGGCCAGTACAGATACGCAGTATTTT. This sequence encodes CASTHLRGASTDTQYF.

This clonotype was picked up a small number of times. This sequence joins TRBV12-3 or TRBV12-4 and TRBJ2-1, with 8 bases identical to TRBD2. V gave up 5 bases and J gave up 4 bases; unmatched junction bases: 7. This CDR3 region has 15 residues. The CDR3 DNA reads TGTGCCAGCAGTACGCGGGAGGAACAATACAATGAGCAGTTCTTC. Protein sequence: CASSTREEQYNEQFF.

The chain links TRBV20-1 to TRBJ2-5, with a weak D call TRBD1 (6 bases). From germline, CDR1 is DFQATT and CDR2 SNEGSKA (reference sequence). The CDR3 sequence is 19 residues long. Trimming cost V 2 bases and J 5 bases, with 30 bases left between them. The CDR3 coding sequence is TGCAGTGCTAGACCCTACGCAGGGTTCCGAGACAGGAGTGGGGAGACCCAGTACTTC. Protein product: CSARPYAGFRDRSGETQYF.

The chain carries TRBV15 and TRBJ2-2, with 8 bases lining up with TRBD1. The CDR3 is 16 residues long. V lost 0 bases to trimming and J lost 3 bases; unmatched junction nucleotides: 3. Germline CDR1 and CDR2: LNHNV and YYDKDF (reference sequence). The CDR3 DNA follows: TGTGCCACCAGCAGAGAGGGACAGGTTTACACCGGGGAGCTGTTTTTT. As protein: CATSREGQVYTGELFF. The entire variable domain, with the rest obtained from reference TRBV15 and TRBJ2-2, is as follows: DAMVIQNPRYQVTQFGKPVTLSCSQTLNHNVMYWYQQKSSQAPKLLFHYYDKDFNNEADTPDNFQSRRPNTSFCFLDIRSPGLGDTAMYLCATSREGQVYTGELFFGEGSRLTVL.

A few counts support this clonotype. The chain joins TRBV6-5 to TRBJ1-1, with a tentative D call TRBD1 (5 bases). The CDR3 has 17 amino acids. Germline CDR1 reads MNHEY; CDR2 reads SVGAGI. The V gene lost 0 bases and the J gene lost 5 bases, with 19 bases spanning the gap. The CDR3 protein is CASSYSSRGGRGTEAFF. Written as DNA, the CDR3 is TGTGCCAGCAGTTACTCATCACGGGGCGGGAGGGGAACTGAAGCTTTCTTT.

The V call is TRBV28, the J call TRBJ2-7; either TRBD1 or TRBD2 may fit D (6 bases each). CDR3 length: 15 amino acids. Germline CDR1 MDHEN, CDR2 SYDVKM. Trimming removed 3 bases at V and 6 bases at J, with 18 bases between. CDR3 in DNA: TGTGCCAGCAGTTTTTTCCGGGGGCGGCCGGGCGAGCAGTACGTC. It encodes CASSFFRGRPGEQYV.

The rearrangement joins TRBV4-2 to TRBJ2-7; D is uncertain. Germline CDR1 reads LGHNA; CDR2 reads YNFKEQ. This CDR3 spans 15 amino acids. Deletions cut 0 bases from V and 6 bases from J, with 15 bases between. The CDR3: CASSQEEQAAPEQYF. CDR3 nucleotides: TGTGCCAGCAGCCAAGAGGAACAAGCCGCTCCCGAGCAGTACTTC.

In this sample, this clonotype turned up once. The chain links TRBV9 to TRBJ1-1; D perhaps matches TRBD1 (5 bases). Germline V gene data show CDR1 as SGDLS and CDR2 as YYNGEE. V was trimmed by 2 bases and J by 7 bases, leaving 15 bases between them. The CDR3 sequence is 14 residues long. CDR3 DNA sequence: TGTGCCAGCAGCGTTGCCCCCAGGGAAGGTGAAGCTTTCTTT. Translation gives CASSVAPREGEAFF. The entire variable domain, with the rest obtained from reference TRBV9 and TRBJ1-1, is as follows: DSGVTQTPKHLITATGQRVTLRCSPRSGDLSVYWYQQSLDQGLQFLIQYYNGEERAKGNILERFSAQQFPDLHSELNLSSLELGDSALYFCASSVAPREGEAFFGQGTRLTVV.

This clonotype showed up just a few times. The CDR3 protein is CASTTGLVDNEQFF. CDR3 coding DNA: TGTGCCAGCACCACGGGACTCGTCGACAATGAGCAGTTCTTC. The chain recombines TRBV12-3 or TRBV12-4 with TRBJ2-1, with a weak D call TRBD2 (6 bases). The length of the CDR3 is 14 residues. Between the trimmed V and J ends, which lost 7 bases and 5 bases, there was a span of 15 bases.

Concerning this clonotype: Relative to the germline gene, one junction end is altered; a read error may explain this. CDR3 DNA: TGCGCCAGCAGTGAGGGACAGGGGACGGACAAAAACATTCACTACTTC. Its translation: CASSEGQGTDKNIHYF. The J gene is TRBJ2-4, the V gene TRBV10-2; 9 bases fit TRBD1. The CDR3 length is 16 residues. Germline CDR1 and CDR2: WSHSY and SAAADI.

The V call is TRBV4-1, the J call TRBJ2-5, with TRBD2 identical over 9 bases. Germline trimming cut 0 bases from V and 2 bases from J; bases unmatched to any gene: 4. Germline values: CDR1 MGHRA, CDR2 YSYEKL. The CDR3 spans 16 residues. The CDR3 spells CASSQEGLAGQETQYF. As DNA, the CDR3 is TGCGCCAGCAGCCAAGAGGGGCTAGCGGGGCAAGAGACCCAGTACTTC.

This clonotype was picked up many times. The CDR3 DNA reads TGTGCCACCAGCAGAGAAGGGGCGCCCACCGGGGAGCTGTTTTTT. Its translation is CATSREGAPTGELFF. The rearrangement links TRBV15 to TRBJ2-2; D is possibly TRBD1 (5 bases). Per germline, CDR1 LNHNV and CDR2 YYDKDF (reference sequence). Trimming took 0 bases from V and 4 from J, leaving 9 bases between them. This CDR3 spans 15 amino acids.

CDR3 region: CASSEGNRGAFF. The CDR3 nucleotides read TGTGCCAGCAGTGAAGGGAATCGAGGGGCTTTCTTT. The chain combines TRBV2 with TRBJ1-1; D remains unclear. Germline V gene lookup returns CDR1 SNHLY and CDR2 FYNNEI. The CDR3 runs 12 residues. Trimming shortened V by 1 base and J by 11 bases, and 11 bases separated the two germline ends.

This clonotype was found a few times. The chain is built from TRBV7-9 and TRBJ2-1; TRBD1 is a possible D gene (6 bases). The CDR3 is 14 residues long. In germline, CDR1 is SEHNR, CDR2 FQNEAQ (reference sequence). Trimming took 4 bases from V and 8 from J, leaving 15 bases between them. The CDR3 coding sequence is TGTGCCAGCAGCTCGACAACAGGGTGGGATGAGCAGTTCTTC. Its protein is CASSSTTGWDEQFF. Variable domain in full (rest from reference TRBV7-9 and TRBJ2-1): DTGVSQNPRHKITKRGQNVTFRCDPISEHNRLYWYRQTLGQGPEFLTYFQNEAQLEKSRLLSDRFSAERPKGSFSTLEIQRTEQGDSAMYLCASSSTTGWDEQFFGPGTRLTVL.